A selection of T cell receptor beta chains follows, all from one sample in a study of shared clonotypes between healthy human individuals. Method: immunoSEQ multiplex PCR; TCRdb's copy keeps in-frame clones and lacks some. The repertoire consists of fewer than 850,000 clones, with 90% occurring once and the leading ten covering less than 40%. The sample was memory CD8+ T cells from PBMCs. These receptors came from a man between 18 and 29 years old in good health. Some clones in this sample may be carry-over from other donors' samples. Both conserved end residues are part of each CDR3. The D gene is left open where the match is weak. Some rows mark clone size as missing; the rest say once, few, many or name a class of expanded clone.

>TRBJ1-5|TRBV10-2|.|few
TGCGCCAGCAGTGAGCGCCAGGGGTATCAGCCCCAGCATTTT
CASSERQGYQPQHF
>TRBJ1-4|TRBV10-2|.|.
TGCGCCAGCAGGGTTGGGTATAATGAAAAACTGTTTTTT
CASRVGYNEKLFF
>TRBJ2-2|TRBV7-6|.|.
TGTGCCAGCAGCCCCGGAGTAGGGAAAACCGGGGAGCTGTTTTTT
CASSPGVGKTGELFF
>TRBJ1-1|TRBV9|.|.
TGTGCCAGCAGCGTAGATCAGGGAAAGGGGAACACTGAAGCTTTCTTT
CASSVDQGKGNTEAFF
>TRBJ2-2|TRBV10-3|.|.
TGTGCCAGCGCGGGTCTCAACAACACCGGGGAGCTGTTTTTT
CASAGLNNTGELFF
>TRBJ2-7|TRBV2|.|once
TGTGCCAGCAGACCGACTTCCTCCTACGAGCAGTACTTC
CASRPTSSYEQYF
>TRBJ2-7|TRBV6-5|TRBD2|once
TGTGCCAGCAGTTTAGGACTAGCGGGAATCTACGAGCAGTACTTC
CASSLGLAGIYEQYF
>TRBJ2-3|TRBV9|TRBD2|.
TGTGCCAGCAGTGATAGCGGGAGGGCCAACACAGATACGCAGTATTTT
CASSDSGRANTDTQYF
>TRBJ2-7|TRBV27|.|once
TGTGCCAGCAGCTCCGGGACGGGTGGGTACGAGCAGTACTTC
CASSSGTGGYEQYF
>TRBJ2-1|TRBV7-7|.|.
TGTGCCAGCAGCTTATCTCCAGAGGTCTGGGGTACATCCGCCAATGAGCAGTTCTTC
CASSLSPEVWGTSANEQFF
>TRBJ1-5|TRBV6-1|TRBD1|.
TGTGCCAGCAGTGAACAGAGGTTCGGACAGGGATTTCGAAATCAGCCCCAGCATTTT
CASSEQRFGQGFRNQPQHF
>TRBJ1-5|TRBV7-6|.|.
TGTGCCAGCAGCTTATCGGGGGGCAATCAGCCCCAGCATTTT
CASSLSGGNQPQHF
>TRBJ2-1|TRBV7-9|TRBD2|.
TGTGCCAGCAGCTCCACTAGCGGGAGGGCCCTAGGGAATGAGCAGTTCTTC
CASSSTSGRALGNEQFF
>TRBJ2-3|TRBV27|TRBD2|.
TGTGCCAGCAGACGAAGACTAGCGGGGCCCCGGGAAAGGGATACGCAGTATTTT
CASRRRLAGPRERDTQYF
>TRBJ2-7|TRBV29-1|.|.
TGCAGCGCACTAGGGTCCGGGAGTCGTTACGAGCAGTACTTC
CSALGSGSRYEQYF
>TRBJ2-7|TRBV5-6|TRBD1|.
TGTGCCAGCAGCTTGGCCTCCCCGGGACAGGGCTACGAGCAGTACTTC
CASSLASPGQGYEQYF
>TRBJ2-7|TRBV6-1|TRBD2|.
TGTGCCACCTCGACTAGCGGGAGGGCCACCAACGAGCAGTACTTC
CATSTSGRATNEQYF
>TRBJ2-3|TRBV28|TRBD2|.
TGTGCCAGCAGTTACATAGCGGGAGGGCCAATCGGTACAGATACGCAGTATTTT
CASSYIAGGPIGTDTQYF
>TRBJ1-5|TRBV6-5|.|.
TGTGCCAGCAGGAAGGTGACAGACCCTAATCAGCCCCAGCATTTT
CASRKVTDPNQPQHF
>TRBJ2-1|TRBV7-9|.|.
TGTGCCAGCAACAATCCAGCCGGGAGCAACTCCTACAATGAGCAGTTCTTC
CASNNPAGSNSYNEQFF
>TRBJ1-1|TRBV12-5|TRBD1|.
TGTGCTAGTGGTTTGGTACCCCCCACAGGGGCGGTCACTGAAGCTTTCTTT
CASGLVPPTGAVTEAFF
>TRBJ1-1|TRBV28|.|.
TGTGCCAGCAGTTTACAGACCATGAACACTGAAGCTTTCTTT
CASSLQTMNTEAFF
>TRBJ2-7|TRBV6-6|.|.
TGTGCCAGCAGTTACGCAGGGCAGGAGCAGTACTTC
CASSYAGQEQYF
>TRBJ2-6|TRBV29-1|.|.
TGCAGCGTTGAAGGCCAGGGGGGAGACAACGTCCTGACTTTC
CSVEGQGGDNVLTF
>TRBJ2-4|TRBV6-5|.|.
TGTGCCAGCATGACAGGCACCGGGGCCGACATTCAGTACTTC
CASMTGTGADIQYF
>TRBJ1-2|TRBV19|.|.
TGTGCCAGTAGTATGTCCCTCGGGTATGGCTACACCTTC
CASSMSLGYGYTF
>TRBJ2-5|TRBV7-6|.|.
TGTGCCAGCAGCTTAAGGCGGAGCCAAGAGACCCAGTACTTC
CASSLRRSQETQYF
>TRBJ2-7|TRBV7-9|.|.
TGTGCCAGCAGCTCTAGCGTATCCTCCTACGAGCAGTACTTC
CASSSSVSSYEQYF
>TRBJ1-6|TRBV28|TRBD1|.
TGTGCCAGCAGTTTAGGACAGGGGTGGTCGGATTCACCCCTCCACTTT
CASSLGQGWSDSPLHF
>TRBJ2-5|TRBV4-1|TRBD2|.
TGCGCCAGCAGCCTTGGGACTAGCGGGGAGACCCAGTACTTC
CASSLGTSGETQYF
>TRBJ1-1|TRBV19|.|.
TGTGCCAGTAGCGAAGGACAGCTTAGGAACACTGAAGCTTTCTTT
CASSEGQLRNTEAFF
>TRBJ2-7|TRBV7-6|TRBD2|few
TGTGCCAGCAGCTTAGAAACTAGCGGAGCCTACGAGCAGTACTTC
CASSLETSGAYEQYF
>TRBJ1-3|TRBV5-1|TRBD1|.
TGCGCCAGCAGCACCCGACAGGGAATCTCTGGAAACACCATATATTTT
CASSTRQGISGNTIYF
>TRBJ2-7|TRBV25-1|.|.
TGTGCCAGCAGTACAACCGTAAACGAGCAGTACTTC
CASSTTVNEQYF
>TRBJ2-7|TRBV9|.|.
TGTGCCAGCAGCGACAGATCCTACGAGCAGTACTTC
CASSDRSYEQYF
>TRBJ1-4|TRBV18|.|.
TGTGCCAGCTCACCAGCGACGGGAGGAAAACTGTTTTTT
CASSPATGGKLFF
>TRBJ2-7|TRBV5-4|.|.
TGTGCCAGCAGCGCGGACAGAACTTTCTCCTACGAGCAGTACTTC
CASSADRTFSYEQYF
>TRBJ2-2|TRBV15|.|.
TGTGCCACCAGCAGAGATCGGCCCCGGCAGGTGGCCGGGGAGCTGTTTTTT
CATSRDRPRQVAGELFF
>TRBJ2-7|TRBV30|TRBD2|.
TGTGCCTGGAGTGGAGACGGGGCGGGAGTGGCTTCTTTAAACGAGCGGTACTTC
CAWSGDGAGVASLNERYF